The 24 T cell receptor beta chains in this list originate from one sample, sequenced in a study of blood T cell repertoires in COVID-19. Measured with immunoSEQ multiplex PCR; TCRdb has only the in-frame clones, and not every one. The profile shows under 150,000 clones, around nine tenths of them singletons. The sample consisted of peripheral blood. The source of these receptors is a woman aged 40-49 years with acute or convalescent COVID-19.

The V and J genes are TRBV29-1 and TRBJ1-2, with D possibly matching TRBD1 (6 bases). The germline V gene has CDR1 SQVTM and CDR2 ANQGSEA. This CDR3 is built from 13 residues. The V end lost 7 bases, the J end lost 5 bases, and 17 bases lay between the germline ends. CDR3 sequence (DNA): TGCAGCGCCGATCCGGGACAAAATTATGGCTACACCTTC. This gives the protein CSADPGQNYGYTF.

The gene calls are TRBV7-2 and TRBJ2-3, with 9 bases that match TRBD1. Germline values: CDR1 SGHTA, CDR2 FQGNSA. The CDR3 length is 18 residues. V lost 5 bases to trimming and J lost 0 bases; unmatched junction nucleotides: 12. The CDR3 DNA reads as TGTGCCAGCAGCCGGACAGGGGAACTAGTCAGTAGCACAGATACGCAGTATTTT. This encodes CASSRTGELVSSTDTQYF. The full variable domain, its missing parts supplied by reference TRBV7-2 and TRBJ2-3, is GAGVSQSPSNKVTEKGKDVELRCDPISGHTALYWYRQSLGQGLEFLIYFQGNSAPDKSGLPSDRFSAERTGGSVSTLTIQRTQQEDSAVYLCASSRTGELVSSTDTQYFGPGTRLTVL.

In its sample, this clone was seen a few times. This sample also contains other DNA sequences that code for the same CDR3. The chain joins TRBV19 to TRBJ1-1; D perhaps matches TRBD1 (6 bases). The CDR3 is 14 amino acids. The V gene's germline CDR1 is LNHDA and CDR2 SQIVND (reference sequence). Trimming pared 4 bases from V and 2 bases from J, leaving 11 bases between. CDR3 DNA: TGTGCCAGTAGTACCGACAGGAAAAACACTGAAGCTTTCTTT. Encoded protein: CASSTDRKNTEAFF.

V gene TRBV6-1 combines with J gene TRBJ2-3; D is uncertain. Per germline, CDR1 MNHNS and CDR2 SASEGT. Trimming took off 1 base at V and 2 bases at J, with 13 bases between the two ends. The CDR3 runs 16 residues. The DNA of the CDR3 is TGTGCCAGCAGTGAAGGGGCTTACTCCTTCACAGATACGCAGTATTTT. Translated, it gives CASSEGAYSFTDTQYF.

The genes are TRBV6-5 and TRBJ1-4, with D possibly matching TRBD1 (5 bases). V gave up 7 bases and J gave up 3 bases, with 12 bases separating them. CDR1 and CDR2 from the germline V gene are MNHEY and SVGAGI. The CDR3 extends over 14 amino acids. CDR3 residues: CASTGGQSNEKLFF. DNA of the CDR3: TGTGCCAGCACCGGGGGTCAGTCTAATGAAAAACTGTTTTTT.

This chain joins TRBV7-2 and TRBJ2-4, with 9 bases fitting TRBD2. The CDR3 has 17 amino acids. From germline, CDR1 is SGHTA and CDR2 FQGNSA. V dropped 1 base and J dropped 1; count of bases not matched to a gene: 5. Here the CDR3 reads CASSLVVAGDAKNIQYF. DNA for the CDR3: TGTGCCAGCAGCTTAGTGGTAGCGGGAGATGCCAAAAACATTCAGTACTTC.

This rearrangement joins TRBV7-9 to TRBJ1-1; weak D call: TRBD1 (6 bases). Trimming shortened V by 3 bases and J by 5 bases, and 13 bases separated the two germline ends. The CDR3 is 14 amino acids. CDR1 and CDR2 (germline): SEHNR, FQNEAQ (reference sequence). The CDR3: CASSFGGRVTEAFF. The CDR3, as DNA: TGTGCCAGCAGCTTCGGGGGGCGAGTGACTGAAGCTTTCTTT. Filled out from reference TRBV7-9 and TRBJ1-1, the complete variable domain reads DTGVSQNPRHKITKRGQNVTFRCDPISEHNRLYWYRQTLGQGPEFLTYFQNEAQLEKSRLLSDRFSAERPKGSFSTLEIQRTEQGDSAMYLCASSFGGRVTEAFFGQGTRLTVV.

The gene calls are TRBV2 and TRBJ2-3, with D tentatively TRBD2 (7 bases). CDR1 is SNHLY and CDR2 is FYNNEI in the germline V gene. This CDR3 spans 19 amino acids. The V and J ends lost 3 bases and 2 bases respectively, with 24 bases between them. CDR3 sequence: CASSDGRGRTQAITDTQYF. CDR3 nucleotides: TGTGCCAGCAGTGATGGGCGGGGGCGGACACAGGCCATCACAGATACGCAGTATTTT.

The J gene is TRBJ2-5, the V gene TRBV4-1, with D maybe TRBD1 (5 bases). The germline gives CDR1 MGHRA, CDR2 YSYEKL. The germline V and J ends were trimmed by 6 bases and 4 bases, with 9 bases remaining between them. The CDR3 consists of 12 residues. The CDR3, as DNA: TGCGCCAGCAGGGGGCCGGGAGAGACCCAGTACTTC. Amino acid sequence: CASRGPGETQYF.

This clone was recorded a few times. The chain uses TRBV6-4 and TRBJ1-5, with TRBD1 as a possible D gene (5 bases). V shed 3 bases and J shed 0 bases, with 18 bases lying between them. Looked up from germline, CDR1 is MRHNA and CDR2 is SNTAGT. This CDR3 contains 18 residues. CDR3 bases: TGTGCCAGCAGTGAGGGAGGGGCCAGCCGGTATAGCAATCAGCCCCAGCATTTT. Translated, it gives CASSEGGASRYSNQPQHF.

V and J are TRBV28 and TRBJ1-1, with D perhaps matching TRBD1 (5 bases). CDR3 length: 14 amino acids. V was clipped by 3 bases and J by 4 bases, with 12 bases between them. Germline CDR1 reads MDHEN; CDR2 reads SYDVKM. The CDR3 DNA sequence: TGTGCCAGCAGTTTTTATGGGGGGAGCACTGAAGCTTTCTTT. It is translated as CASSFYGGSTEAFF. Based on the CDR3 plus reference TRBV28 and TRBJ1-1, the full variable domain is DVKVTQSSRYLVKRTGEKVFLECVQDMDHENMFWYRQDPGLGLRLIYFSYDVKMKEKGDIPEGYSVSREKKERFSLILESASTNQTSMYLCASSFYGGSTEAFFGQGTRLTVV.

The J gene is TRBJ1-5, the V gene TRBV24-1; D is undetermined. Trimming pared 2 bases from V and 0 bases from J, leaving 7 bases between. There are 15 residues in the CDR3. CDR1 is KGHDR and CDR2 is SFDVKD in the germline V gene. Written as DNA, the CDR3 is TGTGCCACCAGTGATTCGACAATTAGCAATCAGCCCCAGCATTTT. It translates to CATSDSTISNQPQHF.

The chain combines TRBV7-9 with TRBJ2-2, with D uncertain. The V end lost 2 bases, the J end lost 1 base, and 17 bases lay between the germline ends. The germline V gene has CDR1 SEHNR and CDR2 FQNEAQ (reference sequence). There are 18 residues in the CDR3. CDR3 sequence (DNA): TGTGCCAGCAGCTTACCTAGAGCCCCTCTCGAGAACACCGGGGAGCTGTTTTTT. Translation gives CASSLPRAPLENTGELFF.

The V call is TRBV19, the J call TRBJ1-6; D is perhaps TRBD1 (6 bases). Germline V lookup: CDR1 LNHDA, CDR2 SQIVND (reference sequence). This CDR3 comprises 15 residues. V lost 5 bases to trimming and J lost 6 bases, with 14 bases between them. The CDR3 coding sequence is TGTGCCAGTAGTGCACAAACAGGGAGTAATTCACCCCTCCACTTT. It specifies CASSAQTGSNSPLHF. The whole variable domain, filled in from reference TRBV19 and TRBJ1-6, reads DGGITQSPKYLFRKEGQNVTLSCEQNLNHDAMYWYRQDPGQGLRLIYYSQIVNDFQKGDIAEGYSVSREKKESFPLTVTSAQKNPTAFYLCASSAQTGSNSPLHFGNGTRLTVT.

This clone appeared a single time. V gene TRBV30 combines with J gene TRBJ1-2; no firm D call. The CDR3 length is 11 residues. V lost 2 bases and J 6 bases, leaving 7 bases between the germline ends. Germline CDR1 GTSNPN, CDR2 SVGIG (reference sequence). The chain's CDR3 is CAWSPLDGYTF. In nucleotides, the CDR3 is TGTGCCTGGAGTCCTCTTGATGGCTACACCTTC. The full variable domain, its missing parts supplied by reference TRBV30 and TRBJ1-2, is SQTIHQWPATLVQPVGSPLSLECTVEGTSNPNLYWYRQAAGRGLQLLFYSVGIGQISSEVPQNLSASRPQDRQFILSSKKLLLSDSGFYLCAWSPLDGYTFGSGTRLTVV.

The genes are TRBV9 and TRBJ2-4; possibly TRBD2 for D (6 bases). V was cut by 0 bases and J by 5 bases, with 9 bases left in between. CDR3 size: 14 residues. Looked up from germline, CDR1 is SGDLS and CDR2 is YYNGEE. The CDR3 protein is CASSVDWGENIQYF. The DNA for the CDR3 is TGTGCCAGCAGCGTAGATTGGGGGGAAAACATTCAGTACTTC.

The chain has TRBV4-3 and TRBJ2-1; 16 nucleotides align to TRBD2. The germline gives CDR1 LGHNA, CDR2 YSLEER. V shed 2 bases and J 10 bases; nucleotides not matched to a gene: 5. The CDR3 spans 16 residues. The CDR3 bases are TGCGCCAGCAGCCAACAACCGGGACTAGCGGGAGGGGAGCAGTTCTTC. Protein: CASSQQPGLAGGEQFF.

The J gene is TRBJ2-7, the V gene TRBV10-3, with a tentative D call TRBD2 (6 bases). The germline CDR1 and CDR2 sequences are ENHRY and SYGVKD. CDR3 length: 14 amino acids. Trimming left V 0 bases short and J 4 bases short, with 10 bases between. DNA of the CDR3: TGTGCCATCAGTGAGTCGGGCGGGGTTTACGAGCAGTACTTC. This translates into CAISESGGVYEQYF.

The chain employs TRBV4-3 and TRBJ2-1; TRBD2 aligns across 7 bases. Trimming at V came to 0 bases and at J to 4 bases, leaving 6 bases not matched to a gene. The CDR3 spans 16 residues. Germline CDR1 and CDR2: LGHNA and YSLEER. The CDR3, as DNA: TGCGCCAGCAGCCAAGATACGGGGGGAATTTACAATGAGCAGTTCTTC. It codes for CASSQDTGGIYNEQFF.

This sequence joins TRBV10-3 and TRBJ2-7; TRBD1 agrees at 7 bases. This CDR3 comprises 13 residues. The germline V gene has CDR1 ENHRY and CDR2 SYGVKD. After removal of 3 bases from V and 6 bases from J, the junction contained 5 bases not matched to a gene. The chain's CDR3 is CAISDWTGGEQYF. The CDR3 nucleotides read TGTGCCATCAGTGACTGGACAGGCGGCGAGCAGTACTTC.

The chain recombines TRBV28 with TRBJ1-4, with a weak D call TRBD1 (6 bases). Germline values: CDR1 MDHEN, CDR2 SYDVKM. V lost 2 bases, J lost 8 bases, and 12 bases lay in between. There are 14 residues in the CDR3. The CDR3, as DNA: TGTGCCAGCAGTTTAGAGGGTGGGGGCGAAAAACTGTTTTTT. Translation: CASSLEGGGEKLFF.

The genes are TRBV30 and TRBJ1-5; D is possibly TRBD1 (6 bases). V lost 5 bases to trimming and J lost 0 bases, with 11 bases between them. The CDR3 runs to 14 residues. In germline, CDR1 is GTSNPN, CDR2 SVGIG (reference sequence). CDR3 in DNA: TGTGCCTGGGGGGGGGCCCATAGCAATCAGCCCCAGCATTTT. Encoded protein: CAWGGAHSNQPQHF.

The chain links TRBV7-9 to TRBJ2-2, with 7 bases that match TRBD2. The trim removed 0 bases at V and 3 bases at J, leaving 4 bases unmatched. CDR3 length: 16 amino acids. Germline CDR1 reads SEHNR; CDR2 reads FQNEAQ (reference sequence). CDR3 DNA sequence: TGTGCCAGCAGCTTAGCGGGAGGGCCTTACACCGGGGAGCTGTTTTTT. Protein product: CASSLAGGPYTGELFF.

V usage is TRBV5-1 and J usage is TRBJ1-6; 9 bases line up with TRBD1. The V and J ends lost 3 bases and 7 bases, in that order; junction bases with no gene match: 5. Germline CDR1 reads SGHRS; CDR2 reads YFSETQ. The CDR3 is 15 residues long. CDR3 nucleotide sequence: TGCGCCAGCAGCTCAGGCGGGACAGGGAATTCACCCCTCCACTTT. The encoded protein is CASSSGGTGNSPLHF.